The next 2 T cell receptor beta chains were all read from a single sample in a study of T cell clones after liver transplantation. The repertoire was sequenced with immunoSEQ multiplex PCR; TCRdb's copy has only in-frame clones and lacks some. The sample includes about 45,000 clones, about 82% of them seen just once. This specimen consisted of CD4+ T cells from blood, obtained 24 months after liver transplant. The receptors stem from a human patient who received a liver transplant. Some T cells may have originated in the graft donor.

The chain links TRBV4-2 to TRBJ1-2; TRBD1 aligns across 11 bases. Unmatched junction bases numbered 7, after V lost 0 bases and J lost 7 bases. CDR1 is LGHNA and CDR2 is YNFKEQ in the germline V gene. CDR3 length: 16 amino acids. The CDR3 sequence is CASSQDPGTGGSGYTF. For the CDR3, the DNA is TGTGCCAGCAGCCAAGACCCCGGGACAGGGGGGTCTGGCTACACCTTC.

V usage is TRBV5-1 and J usage is TRBJ1-3; D unclear. The CDR3 extends over 16 amino acids. The V and J ends lost 0 bases and 0 bases respectively, with 10 bases between them. CDR1 is SGHRS and CDR2 is YFSETQ in the germline V gene. The CDR3 DNA reads TGCGCCAGCAGCTTGGTAGGAGGCACCTCTGGAAACACCATATATTTT. Its protein is CASSLVGGTSGNTIYF.